This TCR beta chain was captured in a study of identical twins. A template switching step contributed a universal primer site, while unique molecular identifiers were present in the cDNA. Each CDR3 protein is one row after TCRdb ran MiXCR on the 5' RACE reads. The sample includes a few hundred thousand distinct CDR3 sequences, approximately 8.3% of them seen just once. The length of the CDR3 is 14 residues. The germline V gene encodes CDR1 SQVTM and CDR2 ANQGSEA. V lost 7 bases, J lost 5 bases, and 8 bases stayed unmatched. Whole-study results and caveats: Models, which agreed with sharing between unrelated individuals, nonetheless underestimated the out-of-frame TCR alpha sharing seen in monozygotic twins.

As regards this clonotype: The antigen is unknown.

The same sample was also used in a study of yellow fever vaccine responses in identical twins.

The origin of this receptor is a woman younger than 30 in good health. The gene calls are TRBV29-1 and TRBJ2-1, with 10 bases fitting TRBD2. The sample consisted of CD8+ T cells sorted from blood. The CDR3 DNA reads as TGCAGCGGCTCTAGCGGGAGTTGGGACAATGAGCAGTTCTTC. Translation gives CSGSSGSWDNEQFF.